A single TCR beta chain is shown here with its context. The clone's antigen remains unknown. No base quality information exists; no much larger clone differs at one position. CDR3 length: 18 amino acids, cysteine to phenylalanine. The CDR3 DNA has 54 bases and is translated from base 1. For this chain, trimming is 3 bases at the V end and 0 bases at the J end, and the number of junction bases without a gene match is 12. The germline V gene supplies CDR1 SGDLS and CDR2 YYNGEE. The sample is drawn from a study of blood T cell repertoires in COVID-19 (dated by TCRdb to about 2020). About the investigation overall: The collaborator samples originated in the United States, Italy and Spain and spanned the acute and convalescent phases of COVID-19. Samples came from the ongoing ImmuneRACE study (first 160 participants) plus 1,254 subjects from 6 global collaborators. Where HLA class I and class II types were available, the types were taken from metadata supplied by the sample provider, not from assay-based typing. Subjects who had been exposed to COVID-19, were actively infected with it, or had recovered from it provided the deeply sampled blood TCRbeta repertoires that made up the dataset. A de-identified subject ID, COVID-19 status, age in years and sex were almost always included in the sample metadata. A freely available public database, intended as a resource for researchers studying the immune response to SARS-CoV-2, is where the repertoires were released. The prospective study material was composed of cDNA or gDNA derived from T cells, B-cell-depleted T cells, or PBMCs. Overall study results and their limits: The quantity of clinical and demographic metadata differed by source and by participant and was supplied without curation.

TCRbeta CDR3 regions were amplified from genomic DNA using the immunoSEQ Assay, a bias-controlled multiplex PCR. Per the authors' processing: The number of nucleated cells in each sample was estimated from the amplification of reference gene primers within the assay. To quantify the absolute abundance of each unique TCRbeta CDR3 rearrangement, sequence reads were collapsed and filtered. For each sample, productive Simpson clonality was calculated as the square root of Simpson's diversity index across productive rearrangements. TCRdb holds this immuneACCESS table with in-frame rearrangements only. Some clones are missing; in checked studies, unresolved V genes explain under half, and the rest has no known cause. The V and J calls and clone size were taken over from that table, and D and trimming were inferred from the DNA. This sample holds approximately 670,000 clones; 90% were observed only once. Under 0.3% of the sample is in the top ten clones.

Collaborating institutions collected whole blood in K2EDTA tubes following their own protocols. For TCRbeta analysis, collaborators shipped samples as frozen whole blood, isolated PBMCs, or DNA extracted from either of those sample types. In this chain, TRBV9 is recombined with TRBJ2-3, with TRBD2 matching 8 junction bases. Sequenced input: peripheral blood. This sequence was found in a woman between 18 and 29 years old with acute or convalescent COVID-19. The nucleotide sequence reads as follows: TGTGCCAGCAGCGCCCCCTCGGGGGGGGTAACTAGCACAGATACGCAGTATTTT. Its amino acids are CASSAPSGGVTSTDTQYF.